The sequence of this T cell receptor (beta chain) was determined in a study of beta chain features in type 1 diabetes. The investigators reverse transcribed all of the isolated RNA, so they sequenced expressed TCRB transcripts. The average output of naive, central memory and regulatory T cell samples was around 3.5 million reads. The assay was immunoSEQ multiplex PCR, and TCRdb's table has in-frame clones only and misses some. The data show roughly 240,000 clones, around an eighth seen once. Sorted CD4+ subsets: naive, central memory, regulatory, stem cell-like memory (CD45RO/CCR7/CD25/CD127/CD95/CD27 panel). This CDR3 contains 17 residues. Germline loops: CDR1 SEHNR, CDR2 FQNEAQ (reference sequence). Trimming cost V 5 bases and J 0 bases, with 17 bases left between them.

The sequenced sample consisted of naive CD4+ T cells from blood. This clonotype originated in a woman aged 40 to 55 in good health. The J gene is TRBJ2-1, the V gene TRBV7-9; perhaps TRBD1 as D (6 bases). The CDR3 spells CASSTQDSPSSYNEQFF. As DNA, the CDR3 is TGTGCCAGCAGCACGCAGGACAGTCCGAGCTCCTACAATGAGCAGTTCTTC.